This T cell receptor beta chain was retrieved from a study of T cells in Graves' hyperthyroidism and ophthalmopathy. This clonotype was detected only a few times. CDR3 length: 13 amino acids. Germline V gene data show CDR1 as SNHLY and CDR2 as FYNNEI. V lost 4 bases and J lost 3, with 7 bases in between. The TCR beta CDR3 regions underwent amplification using RNA transcripts as the source. With the HTBI primer set, the TCR CDR3 went through a first round of RT-PCR. TCRdb re-called the multiplex PCR reads through MiXCR, storing one row per CDR3 protein. This sample has 600,000 or so distinct CDR3 sequences, with around 13% found just once.

This receptor was identified in a woman aged 45-60 years with Graves' ophthalmopathy. The chain employs TRBV2 and TRBJ2-4, with D perhaps TRBD1 (5 bases). Material: blood. The chain's CDR3 is CASSAGYKNIQYF. DNA of the CDR3: TGTGCCAGCAGTGCAGGGTACAAAAACATTCAGTACTTC. The whole variable domain, remainder taken from reference TRBV2 and TRBJ2-4, is EPEVTQTPSHQVTQMGQEVILRCVPISNHLYFYWYRQILGQKVEFLVSFYNNEISEKSEIFDDQFSVERPDGSNFTLKIRSTKLEDSAMYFCASSAGYKNIQYFGAGTRLSVL.